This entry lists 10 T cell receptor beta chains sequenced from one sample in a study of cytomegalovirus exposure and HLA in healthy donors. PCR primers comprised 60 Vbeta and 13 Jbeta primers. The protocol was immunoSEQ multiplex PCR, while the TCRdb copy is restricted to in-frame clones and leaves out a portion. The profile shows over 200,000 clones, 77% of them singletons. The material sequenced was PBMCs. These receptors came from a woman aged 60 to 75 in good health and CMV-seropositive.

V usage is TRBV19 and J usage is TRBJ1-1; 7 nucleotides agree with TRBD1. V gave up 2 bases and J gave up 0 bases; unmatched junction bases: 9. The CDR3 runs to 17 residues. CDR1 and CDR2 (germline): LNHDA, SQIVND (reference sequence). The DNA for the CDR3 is TGTGCCAGTAGTATAATTGGACAGGCCCAGATGAACACTGAAGCTTTCTTT. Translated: CASSIIGQAQMNTEAFF.

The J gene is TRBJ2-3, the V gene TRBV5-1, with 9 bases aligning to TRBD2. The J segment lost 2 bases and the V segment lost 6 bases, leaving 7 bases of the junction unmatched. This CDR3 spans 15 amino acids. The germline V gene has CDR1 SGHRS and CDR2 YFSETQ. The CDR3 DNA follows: TGCGCCAGCATCCTTAGCGGGAGCCCCACAGATACGCAGTATTTT. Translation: CASILSGSPTDTQYF. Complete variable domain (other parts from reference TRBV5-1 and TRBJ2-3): KAGVTQTPRYLIKTRGQQVTLSCSPISGHRSVSWYQQTPGQGLQFLFEYFSETQRNKGNFPGRFSGRQFSNSRSEMNVSTLELGDSALYLCASILSGSPTDTQYFGPGTRLTVL.

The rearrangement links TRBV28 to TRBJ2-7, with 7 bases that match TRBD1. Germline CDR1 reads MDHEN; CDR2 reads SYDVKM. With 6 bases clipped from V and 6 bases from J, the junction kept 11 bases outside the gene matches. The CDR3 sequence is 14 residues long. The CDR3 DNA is TGTGCCAGCAGCCGACGACAGGGAATAGGCGAGCAGTACTTC. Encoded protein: CASSRRQGIGEQYF.

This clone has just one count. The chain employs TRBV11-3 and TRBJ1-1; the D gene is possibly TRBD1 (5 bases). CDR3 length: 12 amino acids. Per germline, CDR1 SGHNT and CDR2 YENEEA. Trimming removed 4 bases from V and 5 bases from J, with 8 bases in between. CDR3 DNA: TGTGCCAGCAGCTCCCAGGGAACTGAAGCTTTCTTT. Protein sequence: CASSSQGTEAFF.

DNA for the CDR3: TGTGCCAGCAGCGTCACGGGACAGGGTGGCTACACCTTC. This translates into CASSVTGQGGYTF. The chain recombines TRBV9 with TRBJ1-2, with TRBD1 matching 9 bases. CDR1 is SGDLS and CDR2 is YYNGEE in the germline V gene. The V gene end was trimmed by 2 bases and the J gene end by 7 bases; junction bases not matched to a gene: 3. The CDR3 has 13 amino acids.

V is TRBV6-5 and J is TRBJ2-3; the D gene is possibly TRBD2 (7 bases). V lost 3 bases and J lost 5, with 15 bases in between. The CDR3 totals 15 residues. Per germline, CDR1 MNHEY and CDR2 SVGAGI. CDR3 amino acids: CASSYWRGGEDTQYF. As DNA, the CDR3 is TGTGCCAGCAGTTATTGGAGGGGGGGAGAAGATACGCAGTATTTT.

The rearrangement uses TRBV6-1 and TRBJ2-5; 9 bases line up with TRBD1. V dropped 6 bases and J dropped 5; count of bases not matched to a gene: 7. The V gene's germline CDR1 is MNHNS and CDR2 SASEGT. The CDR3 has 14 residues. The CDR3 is CASRPGQGPETQYF. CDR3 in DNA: TGTGCCAGCAGACCGGGACAGGGACCGGAGACCCAGTACTTC.

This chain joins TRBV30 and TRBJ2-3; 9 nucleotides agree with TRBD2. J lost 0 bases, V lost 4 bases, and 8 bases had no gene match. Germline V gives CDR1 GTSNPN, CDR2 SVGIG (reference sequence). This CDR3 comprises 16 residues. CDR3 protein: CAWNSGSGGSTDTQYF. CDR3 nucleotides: TGTGCCTGGAACTCGGGTAGCGGGGGTAGCACAGATACGCAGTATTTT.

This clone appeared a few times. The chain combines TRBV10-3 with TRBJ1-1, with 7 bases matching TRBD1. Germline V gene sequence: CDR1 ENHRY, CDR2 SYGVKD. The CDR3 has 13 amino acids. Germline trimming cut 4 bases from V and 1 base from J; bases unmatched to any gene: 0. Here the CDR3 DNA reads TGTGCCATCAGTGGGACAGGGAACACTGAAGCTTTCTTT. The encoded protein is CAISGTGNTEAFF.

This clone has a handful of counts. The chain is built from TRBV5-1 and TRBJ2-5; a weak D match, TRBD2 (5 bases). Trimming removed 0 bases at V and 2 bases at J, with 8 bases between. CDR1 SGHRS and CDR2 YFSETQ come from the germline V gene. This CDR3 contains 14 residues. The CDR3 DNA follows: TGCGCCAGCAGCTTGGATGGGAGACAAGAGACCCAGTACTTC. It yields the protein CASSLDGRQETQYF.